The 25 T cell receptor beta chains reported below all come from one sample, sequenced in a study of early T cells in non-severe SARS-CoV-2 infection. TCRdb passed the 5' RACE reads through MiXCR, listing each CDR3 protein once. This table has around 40,000 distinct CDR3 sequences, 6.8% appearing once. The source material was whole blood, sampled at baseline. Receptors originate from an adult who was a healthcare worker with PCR-confirmed SARS-CoV-2 infection or an uninfected control (not recorded which).

This clonotype was counted ten times or more. The chain carries TRBV11-2 and TRBJ2-7, with 8 bases identical to TRBD1. The V gene's germline CDR1 is SGHAT and CDR2 FQNNGV. J was trimmed by 5 bases and V by 4 bases; bases with no gene match: 13. The CDR3 spans 16 residues. As DNA, the CDR3 is TGTGCCAGCAGCTCCCGGGACAGGACGGTTGTCGACGAGCAGTACTTC. It encodes CASSSRDRTVVDEQYF.

As regards this clonotype: A much more abundant neighbour one base away suggests this may be a read error. The J gene is TRBJ1-2, the V gene TRBV30; no reliable D call. This CDR3 is built from 11 residues. The germline gives CDR1 GTSNPN, CDR2 SVGIG (reference sequence). The CDR3 bases are TGTGTCTGGTACGATTCCAATGGCTACACCTTC. It translates to CVWYDSNGYTF.

The table lists this clonotype with many counts. V is TRBV4-1 and J is TRBJ2-7; 7 nucleotides align to TRBD1. Germline loops: CDR1 MGHRA, CDR2 YSYEKL. The CDR3 loop spans 15 amino acids. V dropped 5 bases and J dropped 1; count of bases not matched to a gene: 8. The CDR3 protein is CASSTTRDSSYEQYF. The CDR3 bases are TGCGCCAGCAGCACTACCCGGGACAGTTCCTACGAGCAGTACTTC.

This clonotype was picked up a small number of times. A junction end diverges from the germline sequence, so it may reflect a read error. V is TRBV30 and J is TRBJ2-1; D uncertain. Germline-derived CDR1 and CDR2 are GTSNPN and SVGIG (reference sequence). This CDR3 region has 12 residues. CDR3 DNA sequence: TGTGTCTGGAGTGTACAAACCGGCAGGCAGTTCTTC. Its protein is CVWSVQTGRQFF.

In this sample, this clonotype turned up many times. This chain uses TRBV7-9 with TRBJ1-2; D is unclear. Per germline, CDR1 SEHNR and CDR2 FQNEAQ (reference sequence). This CDR3 comprises 13 residues. Trimming pared 3 bases from V and 4 bases from J, leaving 9 bases between. The CDR3 bases are TGTGCCAGCAGCTTTAAGGGATTCTATGGCTACACCTTC. As protein: CASSFKGFYGYTF.

The V gene is TRBV11-2, the J gene TRBJ2-7; D is perhaps TRBD1 (6 bases). Germline loops: CDR1 SGHAT, CDR2 FQNNGV. The CDR3 totals 15 residues. V shed 7 bases and J shed 2 bases, with 18 bases lying between them. CDR3 loop: CASTTNPTGPYEQYF. The CDR3 DNA follows: TGTGCCAGCACCACGAACCCGACAGGTCCCTACGAGCAGTACTTC.

V gene TRBV28 combines with J gene TRBJ2-5, with TRBD1 as a possible D gene (6 bases). Trimming left V 5 bases short and J 1 base short, with 11 bases between. There are 14 residues in the CDR3. Germline lookup yields CDR1 MDHEN and CDR2 SYDVKM. Written as DNA, the CDR3 is TGTGCCAGCAGTACCCAGGACAGCCAAGAGACCCAGTACTTC. It yields the protein CASSTQDSQETQYF. Together with reference TRBV28 and TRBJ2-5, the CDR3 gives the full variable domain: DVKVTQSSRYLVKRTGEKVFLECVQDMDHENMFWYRQDPGLGLRLIYFSYDVKMKEKGDIPEGYSVSREKKERFSLILESASTNQTSMYLCASSTQDSQETQYFGPGTRLLVL.

This CDR3 reads CAISESAYGYTF. CDR3 DNA sequence: TGTGCCATCAGTGAGTCAGCCTATGGCTACACCTTC. The V and J genes are TRBV10-3 and TRBJ1-2; D gene uncertain. The CDR3 length is 12 residues. The V end lost 0 bases, the J end lost 4 bases, and 3 bases lay between the germline ends. Germline CDR1 and CDR2: ENHRY and SYGVKD.

Many counts were recorded for this clonotype. The chain recombines TRBV4-3 with TRBJ1-6; D is uncertain. Trimming stripped 1 base from V and 7 bases from J, with 14 bases between. The CDR3 has 16 amino acids. Germline assignment: CDR1 LGHNA and CDR2 YSLEER. For the CDR3, the DNA is TGCGCCAGCAGCCAAGTTCAGACTCGGAGGAATTCACCCCTCCACTTT. Encoded protein: CASSQVQTRRNSPLHF.

This clonotype came up many times. The chain carries TRBV12-3 or TRBV12-4 and TRBJ2-7, with D unresolved. The CDR3 loop spans 15 amino acids. Trimming shortened V by 2 bases and J by 3 bases, and 14 bases separated the two germline ends. CDR3 DNA: TGTGCCAGCAGTTTATCTCCAATCCTTAACTACGAGCAGTACTTC. Translation: CASSLSPILNYEQYF.

The rearrangement uses TRBV14 and TRBJ1-1; D ambiguous. CDR1 and CDR2 (germline): SGHDN, FVKESK. The V and J ends lost 0 bases and 11 bases respectively, with 19 bases between them. There are 15 residues in the CDR3. CDR3 sequence: CASSQDFGRDARAFF. The CDR3 DNA reads TGTGCCAGCAGCCAAGACTTCGGACGGGATGCCAGGGCTTTCTTT.

The rearrangement uses TRBV7-2 and TRBJ2-3, with 12 bases that match TRBD2. Per the germline V gene, CDR1 is SGHTA and CDR2 is FQGNSA. V lost 0 bases to trimming and J lost 4 bases; unmatched junction nucleotides: 5. This CDR3 has 17 amino acids. The CDR3 nucleotides are TGTGCCAGCAGCTTAGCGCTTCTAGCGGGAGGGCCAGATACGCAGTATTTT. Translated, it gives CASSLALLAGGPDTQYF.

This clonotype has at least ten counts. This chain links TRBV20-1 with TRBJ2-1; 14 nucleotides agree with TRBD2. CDR3 length: 14 amino acids. V gave up 8 bases and J gave up 8 bases; unmatched junction bases: 8. CDR1 is DFQATT and CDR2 is SNEGSKA in the germline V gene (reference sequence). CDR3 region: CSSGGTSGSDEQFF. The CDR3 nucleotides read TGCAGTTCCGGCGGGACTAGCGGGAGTGATGAGCAGTTCTTC.

The V call is TRBV10-2, the J call TRBJ1-1; no clear D. The CDR3 consists of 13 residues. The V end was cut by 2 bases, the J end by 4 bases, with 8 bases between. Germline-derived CDR1 and CDR2 are WSHSY and SAAADI. The CDR3 sequence is CASSEVQTTEAFF. The CDR3 DNA reads as TGCGCCAGCAGTGAGGTGCAGACCACTGAAGCTTTCTTT.

This clonotype was counted between two and nine times. The rearrangement links TRBV24-1 to TRBJ2-7, with unresolved D. This CDR3 contains 12 residues. Germline CDR1 and CDR2: KGHDR and SFDVKD. Trimming removed 6 bases at V and 5 bases at J, with 10 bases between. The CDR3 sequence: CATSRMGNEQYF. CDR3 sequence (DNA): TGTGCCACCAGTCGAATGGGGAACGAGCAGTACTTC.

Only a few counts were recorded for this clonotype. V gene TRBV5-6 combines with J gene TRBJ1-2, with no clear D. Deletions cut 0 bases from V and 4 bases from J, with 10 bases between. The CDR3 runs 14 residues. The germline V gene has CDR1 SGHDT and CDR2 YYEEEE. CDR3 DNA sequence: TGTGCCAGCAGCTTGGCCGGGGTTATCTATGGCTACACCTTC. This encodes CASSLAGVIYGYTF.

V gene TRBV20-1 combines with J gene TRBJ1-6; no firm D call. The germline V gene encodes CDR1 DFQATT and CDR2 SNEGSKA (reference sequence). The CDR3 length is 12 residues. V lost 6 bases to trimming and J lost 7 bases, with 10 bases between them. The CDR3 bases are TGCAGTGCCGCGGCTGGGAATTCACCCCTCCACTTT. Translating it yields CSAAAGNSPLHF.

This clonotype has a count of ten or more. This chain connects TRBV29-1 to TRBJ1-3; the match to TRBD1 covers 9 bases. Per germline, CDR1 SQVTM and CDR2 ANQGSEA. The CDR3 totals 16 residues. With 6 bases clipped from V and 0 bases from J, the junction kept 9 bases outside the gene matches. CDR3 coding DNA: TGCAGCGTGTCCGGGACAGGGTCTAGCTCTGGAAACACCATATATTTT. It encodes CSVSGTGSSSGNTIYF. Variable domain in full (rest from reference TRBV29-1 and TRBJ1-3): SAVISQKPSRDICQRGTSLTIQCQVDSQVTMMFWYRQQPGQSLTLIATANQGSEATYESGFVIDKFPISRPNLTFSTLTVSNMSPEDSSIYLCSVSGTGSSSGNTIYFGEGSWLTVV.

This clonotype was picked up many times. J is TRBJ1-5 and V is TRBV29-1; 10 bases are a match to TRBD1. V lost 5 bases, J lost 5 bases, and 6 bases stayed unmatched. The CDR3 extends over 14 amino acids. The V gene's germline CDR1 is SQVTM and CDR2 ANQGSEA. DNA for the CDR3: TGCAGCGTTCAGACAGGGGGCGCGGATCAGCCCCAGCATTTT. As protein: CSVQTGGADQPQHF.

V is TRBV10-1 and J is TRBJ2-7; TRBD1 or TRBD2 may be the D gene (5 bases each). Germline values: CDR1 WNHNN, CDR2 SYGVQD (reference sequence). CDR3 length: 12 residues. Trimming pared 6 bases from V and 0 bases from J, leaving 6 bases between. The CDR3 nucleotides are TGCGCCAGCAGCGGGACCTCCTACGAGCAGTACTTC. It is translated as CASSGTSYEQYF.

This clonotype was recorded a few times. CDR3 sequence: CASSQRVAGGEGQFF. The CDR3 DNA sequence: TGTGCCAGCAGTCAAAGAGTAGCGGGAGGAGAGGGGCAGTTCTTC. This sequence joins TRBV28 and TRBJ2-1; 10 bases are a match to TRBD2. The CDR3 contains 15 residues. V was clipped by 5 bases and J by 12 bases; unmatched bases: 13. Per the germline V gene, CDR1 is MDHEN and CDR2 is SYDVKM.

At least ten counts were recorded for this clonotype. This chain links TRBV7-9 with TRBJ2-1; weak D call: TRBD2 (6 bases). There are 12 residues in the CDR3. Germline CDR1 and CDR2: SEHNR and FQNEAQ (reference sequence). V was cut by 6 bases and J by 8 bases, with 11 bases left in between. In DNA, the CDR3 is TGTGCCAGCAGTCTTTCGGGAGATGAGCAGTTCTTC. It codes for CASSLSGDEQFF. The full variable domain, its missing parts supplied by reference TRBV7-9 and TRBJ2-1, is DTGVSQNPRHKITKRGQNVTFRCDPISEHNRLYWYRQTLGQGPEFLTYFQNEAQLEKSRLLSDRFSAERPKGSFSTLEIQRTEQGDSAMYLCASSLSGDEQFFGPGTRLTVL.

The table lists this clonotype with many counts. The chain couples TRBV10-2 to TRBJ2-5, with 9 bases aligning to TRBD2. From germline, CDR1 is WSHSY and CDR2 SAAADI. The CDR3 length is 13 residues. The junction had 3 bases not matched to a gene; V was cut back by 8 bases and J by 2 bases. The CDR3 DNA is TGCGCCAGCCACCTAGCGGGACAAGAGACCCAGTACTTC. Its protein product is CASHLAGQETQYF.

The chain joins TRBV20-1 to TRBJ2-2; no definite D call. Trimming removed 5 bases at V and 0 bases at J, with 7 bases between. The germline V gene encodes CDR1 DFQATT and CDR2 SNEGSKA (reference sequence). There are 13 residues in the CDR3. The CDR3 bases are TGCAGTGCTCCAGTCCCGAACACCGGGGAGCTGTTTTTT. It yields the protein CSAPVPNTGELFF.

This clonotype was seen at least ten times. The chain links TRBV27 to TRBJ2-5, with TRBD1 matching over 8 bases. Germline loops: CDR1 MNHEY, CDR2 SMNVEV (reference sequence). The CDR3 has 14 residues. The J segment lost 1 base and the V segment lost 9 bases, leaving 7 bases of the junction unmatched. The CDR3 loop reads CARIQGGFQETQYF. DNA for the CDR3: TGTGCCAGAATACAGGGGGGCTTCCAAGAGACCCAGTACTTC.